These T cell receptor beta chains were read from a single sample in a study of glioma-infiltrating T cells. TCRdb itself ran the multiplex PCR reads through MiXCR, one entry per CDR3 protein. In the table there are 160,000 or so distinct CDR3 sequences, under 55% of which are singletons. Sequencing input: glioma tissue, nonneoplastic brain tissue, or PBMCs (not recorded which). Source of these receptors: a human donor with low-grade glioma or glioblastoma, undergoing nonglioma brain surgery, or in good health (not recorded which). Both conserved end residues are trimmed from each CDR3.

V gene: TRBV20-1
J gene: TRBJ2-6
CDR3 protein: SAPYYSGANVLT

V gene: TRBV2
J gene: TRBJ2-3
CDR3 protein: ASSEALRVGTDTQY

V gene: TRBV7-2
J gene: TRBJ2-6
CDR3 protein: ASGALGANVLT

V gene: TRBV6-2/TRBV6-3
J gene: TRBJ2-3
CDR3 protein: ATARTSGSKDTKY

V gene: TRBV28
J gene: TRBJ2-1
CDR3 protein: ASSLDFEQF

V gene: TRBV27
J gene: TRBJ2-1
CDR3 protein: ASSKPSRYEQF

V gene: TRBV29-1
J gene: TRBJ2-1
CDR3 protein: SVEDLVGETSVDEQF

V gene: TRBV27
J gene: TRBJ2-7
CDR3 protein: ASSLFGAQSYEQY

V gene: TRBV7-9
J gene: TRBJ1-1
CDR3 protein: ASSTQGAGLGTEAF

V gene: TRBV27
J gene: TRBJ2-1
CDR3 protein: ARTSRYNEQF

V gene: TRBV27
J gene: TRBJ1-6
CDR3 protein: ASSLYPDKYNPPLH

V gene: TRBV19
J gene: TRBJ2-1
CDR3 protein: ASSSGTVEQF

V gene: TRBV27
J gene: TRBJ2-1
CDR3 protein: ASSLLAGSSYNEQF

V gene: TRBV11-2
J gene: TRBJ2-5
CDR3 protein: ASSFSSYQETQY

V gene: TRBV5-4
J gene: TRBJ2-3
CDR3 protein: ASTSAAGDVNTQY

V gene: TRBV27
J gene: TRBJ2-7
CDR3 protein: ASSFGREVNEQY

V gene: TRBV30
J gene: TRBJ2-1
CDR3 protein: AWSILGRRRNEQF

V gene: TRBV2
J gene: TRBJ2-3
CDR3 protein: ASSVRRDDTQY

V gene: TRBV20-1
J gene: TRBJ2-5
CDR3 protein: SARDGTVGGETQY

V gene: TRBV7-6
J gene: TRBJ1-4
CDR3 protein: ASSLGGGPEKLF

V gene: TRBV6-1
J gene: TRBJ2-1
CDR3 protein: ATKPGLEYDEQF

V gene: TRBV19
J gene: TRBJ2-3
CDR3 protein: ASSTDRGSTDTQY

V gene: TRBV7-9
J gene: TRBJ2-7
CDR3 protein: ASSPTSYEQY

V gene: TRBV5-4
J gene: TRBJ2-2
CDR3 protein: ASSLEDSYTGELF

V gene: TRBV29-1
J gene: TRBJ2-1
CDR3 protein: SVEESGSSYNEQF

V gene: TRBV20-1
J gene: TRBJ2-5
CDR3 protein: SASRGTEETQY

V gene: TRBV12-3/TRBV12-4
J gene: TRBJ1-1
CDR3 protein: ASSKGVASWTEAF

V gene: TRBV4-1
J gene: TRBJ2-1
CDR3 protein: ASRQKSSYNEQF

V gene: TRBV7-2
J gene: TRBJ2-5
CDR3 protein: ASSRDGTEETQH

V gene: TRBV6-1
J gene: TRBJ2-5
CDR3 protein: ASSRDRGRQETQY

V gene: TRBV14
J gene: TRBJ2-5
CDR3 protein: ASTQVVMVTQY

V gene: TRBV3-1
J gene: TRBJ2-3
CDR3 protein: ASSQGLAGDTQY

V gene: TRBV10-2
J gene: TRBJ2-7
CDR3 protein: ASTSGRDEEY

V gene: TRBV12-3/TRBV12-4
J gene: TRBJ2-1
CDR3 protein: ASSLFLAGSNEQF

V gene: TRBV5-5
J gene: TRBJ2-5
CDR3 protein: ASSLSPAPQETQY

V gene: TRBV19
J gene: TRBJ1-5
CDR3 protein: ASSIRTAKDYQPQH

V gene: TRBV27
J gene: TRBJ1-1
CDR3 protein: ASSLYGVSTEAF

V gene: TRBV20-1
J gene: TRBJ1-1
CDR3 protein: SARKVSYRINTEAF

V gene: TRBV18
J gene: TRBJ2-7
CDR3 protein: ASSPQQDYEQY

V gene: TRBV5-1
J gene: TRBJ1-4
CDR3 protein: ASSLSTTNEKLF

V gene: TRBV2
J gene: TRBJ1-5
CDR3 protein: ASSDVSNQPQH

V gene: TRBV7-9
J gene: TRBJ2-3
CDR3 protein: ASSLVRGLTDTQY

V gene: TRBV12-3/TRBV12-4
J gene: TRBJ2-3
CDR3 protein: ASTLVATDTQY

V gene: TRBV4-2
J gene: TRBJ2-1
CDR3 protein: ASSQEGGRDNEQF

V gene: TRBV12-3/TRBV12-4
J gene: TRBJ2-7
CDR3 protein: ASSSVQGYHEQY

V gene: TRBV6-1
J gene: TRBJ2-7
CDR3 protein: ASRGRFYEQY

V gene: TRBV27
J gene: TRBJ1-2
CDR3 protein: ASSPSGQAYGYT